This TCR beta chain was observed in a study of vaccination effects on CD4 cells after COVID-19. For the study at large: ViraFEST assay sequencing came after antigen-specific CD4+ T cells were expanded with viral peptide pools. Post-vaccine specimens were collected at a median of 72 days following the second dose.

The culture ran for 10 to 11 days, and then CD4+ T cells were isolated. Vaccine administered to participants consisted of two doses of either BNT162b2 or mRNA-1273. The authors exchanged half the medium for IL-2 medium on days 3 and 7. About this clone itself: Its matching antigen is unknown.

Germline V gene sequence: CDR1 GTSNPN, CDR2 SVGIG (reference sequence). V dropped 1 base and J dropped 3 bases, with 14 bases sitting between them. This CDR3 has 15 residues. The method was immunoSEQ multiplex PCR; TCRdb's version includes in-frame clones alone and lacks a portion of them. Of tens of thousands of clones listed, 70% to 85% are singletons. The clonotype was recovered from a human donor who received a COVID-19 vaccine. Sequenced material: CD4+ T cells from PBMCs cultured without peptide, taken after COVID-19 vaccination. The genes are TRBV30 and TRBJ2-3; TRBD2 might be the D (6 bases). The CDR3 protein is CAWSGGFGGTDTQYF. Here the CDR3 DNA reads TGTGCCTGGAGTGGTGGGTTCGGAGGGACAGATACGCAGTATTTT.